Below are 24 T cell receptor beta chains sequenced from a single sample in a study of shared clonotypes between healthy human individuals (dated by TCRdb to 2020 to 2021). Libraries were made using the immunoSEQ multiplex PCR assay. Here the immuneACCESS table is served through TCRdb, limited to in-frame sequences with V and J called. Missing clones are a known gap in these copies; in checked studies unresolved V genes cover under half, and the rest lacks a known reason. The sample yields over 800,000 clones; 85% to 95% were counted once. The ten largest clonotypes hold about 25% of the sample. CD8 naive samples were CD45RO-negative cells positively selected for CCR7, giving a CD45RA+CCR7+ population that excluded TemRA cells. Input material: naive CD8+ T cells sorted from blood. The sample's cell subset or site, from its label and the paper: CD45RA+CCR7+. These receptors were collected from a man younger than 40 in good health.

This clone was observed a single time. The chain links TRBV13 to TRBJ2-7, with 8 bases that match TRBD2. This CDR3 contains 16 residues. Per the germline V gene, CDR1 is PRHDT and CDR2 is FYEKMQ (reference sequence). V trimming: 4 bases; J trimming: 5 bases; junction bases outside the gene matches: 13. CDR3 DNA sequence: TGTGCCAGCAGCTCCCGCGTGACTAGCGTCAACGACGAGCAGTACTTC. Translated: CASSSRVTSVNDEQYF.

The chain joins TRBV5-5 to TRBJ2-1; either TRBD1 or TRBD2 may supply D (5 bases each). Germline assignment: CDR1 SGHKS and CDR2 YYEKEE (reference sequence). The length of the CDR3 is 14 residues. Trimming removed 4 bases from V and 5 bases from J, with 13 bases in between. As DNA, the CDR3 is TGTGCCAGCAGCCCGGCTGGGACGGACAATGAGCAGTTCTTC. Translated: CASSPAGTDNEQFF.

The chain employs TRBV2 and TRBJ2-7; the match to TRBD1 covers 8 bases. The trim removed 7 bases at V and 1 base at J, leaving 12 bases unmatched. The CDR3 totals 16 residues. From germline, CDR1 is SNHLY and CDR2 FYNNEI. This chain's CDR3 is CASTGGYRGSSYEQYF. In DNA form, the CDR3 reads TGTGCCAGCACTGGGGGATACAGGGGGTCTTCCTACGAGCAGTACTTC.

The gene calls are TRBV27 and TRBJ2-2, with TRBD2 identical over 15 bases. This CDR3 has 18 residues. Germline CDR1 and CDR2: MNHEY and SMNVEV (reference sequence). J was trimmed by 4 bases and V by 4 bases; bases with no gene match: 7. CDR3 sequence reads: CASSSWTSGRGVTGELFF. The CDR3, as DNA: TGTGCCAGCAGTTCATGGACTAGCGGGAGGGGGGTCACCGGGGAGCTGTTTTTT.

The chain couples TRBV30 to TRBJ2-1, with D uncertain. Germline V lookup: CDR1 GTSNPN, CDR2 SVGIG (reference sequence). V shed 7 bases and J shed 8 bases, with 18 bases lying between them. The CDR3 is 13 residues long. The CDR3 here is CASPGQRLDEQFF. DNA for the CDR3: TGTGCCTCTCCGGGCCAGAGGTTGGATGAGCAGTTCTTC.

The chain recombines TRBV7-9 with TRBJ2-7; tentative D call: TRBD1 (6 bases). Germline lookup yields CDR1 SEHNR and CDR2 FQNEAQ (reference sequence). The CDR3 extends over 16 amino acids. Trimming cost V 1 base and J 2 bases, with 15 bases left between them. This chain's CDR3 is CASSLVGRNRAYEQYF. The CDR3 coding sequence is TGTGCCAGCAGCTTAGTAGGACGGAACAGGGCCTACGAGCAGTACTTC. The variable domain in full, completed from reference TRBV7-9 and TRBJ2-7, reads DTGVSQNPRHKITKRGQNVTFRCDPISEHNRLYWYRQTLGQGPEFLTYFQNEAQLEKSRLLSDRFSAERPKGSFSTLEIQRTEQGDSAMYLCASSLVGRNRAYEQYFGPGTRLTVT.

The chain uses TRBV5-1 and TRBJ2-1, with unresolved D. Germline V lookup: CDR1 SGHRS, CDR2 YFSETQ. V was clipped by 0 bases and J by 3 bases, with 25 bases between them. The CDR3 runs to 20 residues. The DNA for the CDR3 is TGCGCCAGCAGCTTGGTAGGCAGAGACGCCCATATAGCTAACTACAATGAGCAGTTCTTC. It is translated as CASSLVGRDAHIANYNEQFF.

The rearrangement uses TRBV15 and TRBJ2-7; TRBD2 aligns across 7 bases. With 1 base clipped from V and 2 bases from J, the junction kept 5 bases outside the gene matches. The germline CDR1 and CDR2 sequences are LNHNV and YYDKDF (reference sequence). The CDR3 extends over 15 amino acids. The CDR3 nucleotides read TGTGCCACCAGCAGAGGCGGGAGCCCCACCTACGAGCAGTACTTC. Amino acids: CATSRGGSPTYEQYF. The full variable domain, its missing parts supplied by reference TRBV15 and TRBJ2-7, is DAMVIQNPRYQVTQFGKPVTLSCSQTLNHNVMYWYQQKSSQAPKLLFHYYDKDFNNEADTPDNFQSRRPNTSFCFLDIRSPGLGDTAMYLCATSRGGSPTYEQYFGPGTRLTVT.

The rearrangement joins TRBV13 to TRBJ2-3, with 9 bases identical to TRBD2. V was clipped by 3 bases and J by 2 bases; unmatched bases: 6. Germline V gene data show CDR1 as PRHDT and CDR2 as FYEKMQ (reference sequence). The CDR3 is 16 residues long. CDR3 DNA: TGTGCCAGCAGCTTCAGTGCGGGAGGGGACACAGATACGCAGTATTTT. Its translation is CASSFSAGGDTDTQYF.

The chain couples TRBV4-1 to TRBJ2-7, with 9 bases identical to TRBD1. Per germline, CDR1 MGHRA and CDR2 YSYEKL. V lost 4 bases to trimming and J lost 2 bases; unmatched junction nucleotides: 12. The CDR3 has 17 amino acids. The chain's CDR3 is CASSPEPGWTGAYEQYF. CDR3 coding DNA: TGCGCCAGCAGCCCGGAGCCCGGGTGGACAGGGGCCTACGAGCAGTACTTC.

This chain connects TRBV15 to TRBJ2-4; D perhaps matches TRBD1 (6 bases). Germline assignment: CDR1 LNHNV and CDR2 YYDKDF (reference sequence). The CDR3 is 17 residues long. V dropped 5 bases and J dropped 1 base, with 18 bases sitting between them. CDR3: CATSLVDRLSAKNIQYF. The CDR3 region has the DNA TGTGCCACCAGCCTCGTCGACAGGCTGAGTGCCAAAAACATTCAGTACTTC.

The rearrangement uses TRBV5-1 and TRBJ1-4; D remains ambiguous. The CDR3 has 19 amino acids. V was pared by 4 bases and J by 0 bases, with 22 bases between. CDR1 and CDR2 from the germline V gene are SGHRS and YFSETQ. CDR3 DNA sequence: TGCGCCAGCAGCCTTAGTTTCGGGGAGGAGATCTCAACTAATGAAAAACTGTTTTTT. It yields the protein CASSLSFGEEISTNEKLFF.

This chain joins TRBV7-8 and TRBJ2-5; D remains ambiguous. The CDR3 totals 13 residues. Germline CDR1 reads SGHVS; CDR2 reads FQNEAQ. V lost 3 bases, J lost 2 bases, and 7 bases lay in between. The CDR3 protein is CASSFYGQETQYF. The CDR3 DNA sequence: TGTGCCAGCAGCTTCTATGGACAAGAGACCCAGTACTTC.

V gene TRBV7-9 combines with J gene TRBJ2-1, with a possible D match to TRBD1 (5 bases). Germline V lookup: CDR1 SEHNR, CDR2 FQNEAQ (reference sequence). The CDR3 contains 16 residues. The V end was cut by 5 bases, the J end by 8 bases, with 22 bases between. The CDR3 region has the DNA TGTGCCAGCAGCCCGTTTTGGCCAGGGCTTGGCGATGAGCAGTTCTTC. It is translated as CASSPFWPGLGDEQFF. The full variable domain, with the rest looked up from reference TRBV7-9 and TRBJ2-1, is DTGVSQNPRHKITKRGQNVTFRCDPISEHNRLYWYRQTLGQGPEFLTYFQNEAQLEKSRLLSDRFSAERPKGSFSTLEIQRTEQGDSAMYLCASSPFWPGLGDEQFFGPGTRLTVL.

The chain employs TRBV7-9 and TRBJ2-3; no definite D call. The CDR3 consists of 15 residues. The germline CDR1 and CDR2 sequences are SEHNR and FQNEAQ (reference sequence). Trimming took off 1 base at V and 0 bases at J, with 8 bases between the two ends. The CDR3 nucleotides read TGTGCCAGCAGCTTAGGTCCAACTAGCACAGATACGCAGTATTTT. Amino acids: CASSLGPTSTDTQYF. Combining the CDR3 with reference TRBV7-9 and TRBJ2-3 gives the whole variable domain DTGVSQNPRHKITKRGQNVTFRCDPISEHNRLYWYRQTLGQGPEFLTYFQNEAQLEKSRLLSDRFSAERPKGSFSTLEIQRTEQGDSAMYLCASSLGPTSTDTQYFGPGTRLTVL.

The rearrangement links TRBV11-2 to TRBJ2-1, with 7 positions matching TRBD2. There are 18 residues in the CDR3. Trimming took 1 base from V and 4 from J; bases not matched to a gene: 13. CDR1 is SGHAT and CDR2 is FQNNGV in the germline V gene. The CDR3 region is CASSLGPAGAPFYNEQFF. The CDR3 DNA follows: TGTGCCAGCAGCTTAGGTCCGGCGGGAGCTCCTTTTTACAATGAGCAGTTCTTC.

The chain combines TRBV14 with TRBJ2-5; D gene unclear. From germline, CDR1 is SGHDN and CDR2 FVKESK. This CDR3 contains 12 residues. The germline V and J ends were trimmed by 3 bases and 3 bases, with 5 bases remaining between them. The CDR3 DNA is TGTGCCAGCAGCCAGTGGGAAGAGACCCAGTACTTC. Translation gives CASSQWEETQYF. The entire variable domain, with the rest obtained from reference TRBV14 and TRBJ2-5, is as follows: EAGVTQFPSHSVIEKGQTVTLRCDPISGHDNLYWYRRVMGKEIKFLLHFVKESKQDESGMPNNRFLAERTGGTYSTLKVQPAELEDSGVYFCASSQWEETQYFGPGTRLLVL.

This chain uses TRBV6-1 with TRBJ1-3; D ambiguous. Germline V gene data show CDR1 as MNHNS and CDR2 as SASEGT. The CDR3 has 15 amino acids. V lost 1 base and J 1 base, leaving 8 bases between the germline ends. CDR3 nucleotides: TGTGCCAGCAGTGAAGACGTGGGGTCTGGAAACACCATATATTTT. Translating gives CASSEDVGSGNTIYF.

The count of this clone is one. The chain links TRBV5-1 to TRBJ2-7; D not resolved. The CDR3 contains 14 residues. The V end lost 4 bases, the J end lost 7 bases, and 18 bases lay between the germline ends. Per the germline V gene, CDR1 is SGHRS and CDR2 is YFSETQ. The chain's CDR3 is CASSPNRDAREQYF. The CDR3, as DNA: TGCGCCAGCAGCCCCAACCGTGATGCCAGGGAGCAGTACTTC. Full variable domain (rest looked up from reference TRBV5-1 and TRBJ2-7): KAGVTQTPRYLIKTRGQQVTLSCSPISGHRSVSWYQQTPGQGLQFLFEYFSETQRNKGNFPGRFSGRQFSNSRSEMNVSTLELGDSALYLCASSPNRDAREQYFGPGTRLTVT.

This clone was detected once. This chain joins TRBV14 and TRBJ2-1; TRBD2 might be the D (6 bases). V lost 1 base and J 3 bases, leaving 10 bases between the germline ends. This CDR3 region has 15 residues. In germline, CDR1 is SGHDN, CDR2 FVKESK. The CDR3 protein is CASSQVGRDYNEQFF. CDR3 DNA: TGTGCCAGCAGCCAAGTCGGGAGAGACTACAATGAGCAGTTCTTC.

The rearrangement uses TRBV29-1 and TRBJ2-5, with a possible D match to TRBD1 (5 bases). Looked up from germline, CDR1 is SQVTM and CDR2 is ANQGSEA. The CDR3 totals 11 residues. Deletions cut 6 bases from V and 9 bases from J, with 14 bases between. CDR3 amino acids: CSVWTEGAQYF. In DNA, the CDR3 is TGCAGCGTCTGGACCGAAGGGGCCCAGTACTTC.

This chain connects TRBV11-2 to TRBJ1-2; D remains unclear. The CDR3 covers 15 residues. Germline V gene lookup returns CDR1 SGHAT and CDR2 FQNNGV. The V end was cut by 5 bases, the J end by 3 bases, with 16 bases between. The CDR3 bases are TGTGCCAGCAGCGGGCTAGAGAGCAACCACTATGGCTACACCTTC. It yields the protein CASSGLESNHYGYTF.

This clone has a handful of counts. The J gene is TRBJ1-5, the V gene TRBV19; tentatively, D is TRBD1 (5 bases). V shed 3 bases and J shed 4 bases, with 16 bases lying between them. CDR3 size: 16 residues. From germline, CDR1 is LNHDA and CDR2 SQIVND (reference sequence). The CDR3: CASSMIPGPRNQPQHF. DNA for the CDR3: TGTGCCAGTAGTATGATACCAGGGCCCCGAAATCAGCCCCAGCATTTT.

This clone was seen once. In nucleotides, the CDR3 is TGTGCCAGCAGTAACGCGGGAGACAGGGATAAACTGTTTTTT. As protein: CASSNAGDRDKLFF. The chain is built from TRBV27 and TRBJ1-4, with 7 bases aligning to TRBD1. V trimming: 5 bases; J trimming: 11 bases; junction bases outside the gene matches: 11. This CDR3 spans 14 amino acids. Germline values: CDR1 MNHEY, CDR2 SMNVEV (reference sequence).